The 14 T cell receptor beta chains below come from one sample, sequenced in a study of blood T cell repertoires in COVID-19. Data came from immunoSEQ multiplex PCR; TCRdb stores just in-frame clones and leaves some out. The sample has 300,000 to 400,000 clones; around nine tenths are singletons. Material for sequencing was peripheral blood. The receptors were sampled from a man in his fifties or sixties with active or convalescent COVID-19.

The chain combines TRBV4-3 with TRBJ1-2; D is perhaps TRBD1 (5 bases). The CDR3 has 12 residues. V lost 1 base to trimming and J lost 14 bases, with 14 bases between them. Looked up from germline, CDR1 is LGHNA and CDR2 is YSLEER. The CDR3 here is CASSQGAGKGTF. Here the CDR3 DNA reads TGCGCCAGCAGCCAAGGGGCAGGGAAGGGAACCTTC.

This rearrangement joins TRBV21-1 to TRBJ1-6; the table's D call of TRBD1 was not tested on the DNA. TRBV21-1 is an annotated pseudogene. The CDR3 runs 20 residues. This CDR3 reads CASSLRTGPDESSYNSPLHF. The CDR3, as DNA: TGTGCCAGCAGCCTTCGGACAGGGCCAGATGAAAGCTCCTATAATTCACCCCTCCACTTT.

J is TRBJ2-2 and V is TRBV29-1; TRBD1 is a possible D gene (6 bases). The V gene's germline CDR1 is SQVTM and CDR2 ANQGSEA. This CDR3 has 13 amino acids. Trimming left V 4 bases short and J 4 bases short, with 10 bases between. CDR3 loop: CSVGTGLTGELFF. CDR3 nucleotides: TGCAGCGTTGGAACAGGGCTCACCGGGGAGCTGTTTTTT.

DNA of the CDR3: TGTGCCAGCAGTTTGCCAGGGACCTACGAGCAGTACTTC. This codes for CASSLPGTYEQYF. J is TRBJ2-7 and V is TRBV6-5; a weak D match, TRBD1 (5 bases). V lost 4 bases and J 2 bases, leaving 9 bases between the germline ends. There are 13 residues in the CDR3. Germline CDR1 and CDR2: MNHEY and SVGAGI.

The chain couples TRBV11-1 to TRBJ2-1; 9 bases match TRBD1. CDR3 size: 15 residues. Germline CDR1 is SGHAT and CDR2 is FQDESV (reference sequence). With 5 bases clipped from V and 0 bases from J, the junction kept 2 bases outside the gene matches. The CDR3 coding sequence is TGTGCCAGCAGCGGACAGGGGCCCTCCTACAATGAGCAGTTCTTC. Translating it yields CASSGQGPSYNEQFF.

In its sample, this clone was seen once. V is TRBV7-3 and J is TRBJ2-3; the D gene is possibly TRBD2 (6 bases). V was shortened by 5 bases and J by 4 bases, with 10 bases between the two germline ends. The CDR3 consists of 13 residues. The V gene's germline CDR1 is SGHTA and CDR2 FQGTGA. The CDR3 DNA is TGTGCCAGCAGCGGGGGGAGCGCAGATACGCAGTATTTT. Translating it yields CASSGGSADTQYF. Complete variable domain (other parts from reference TRBV7-3 and TRBJ2-3): GAGVSQTPSNKVTEKGKYVELRCDPISGHTALYWYRQSLGQGPEFLIYFQGTGAADDSGLPNDRFFAVRPEGSVSTLKIQRTERGDSAVYLCASSGGSADTQYFGPGTRLTVL.

This chain links TRBV12-3 or TRBV12-4 with TRBJ1-5; no firm D call. CDR3 length: 13 amino acids. V was cut by 5 bases and J by 7 bases, with 12 bases left in between. CDR3 residues: CASSLSDGQPQHF. The CDR3 DNA is TGTGCCAGCAGTCTCAGCGATGGGCAGCCCCAGCATTTT.

This clone was seen a handful of times. This chain links TRBV6-4 with TRBJ1-1; D remains ambiguous. This CDR3 is built from 13 residues. The V gene's germline CDR1 is MRHNA and CDR2 SNTAGT. V shed 4 bases and J shed 2 bases, with 8 bases lying between them. CDR3 in DNA: TGTGCCAGCAGTGCCGAGCGAAACACTGAAGCTTTCTTT. Translated, it gives CASSAERNTEAFF.

The CDR3 protein is CASSYGAANTEAFF. As DNA, the CDR3 is TGTGCCAGCAGTTACGGGGCGGCGAACACTGAAGCTTTCTTT. This chain links TRBV6-5 with TRBJ1-1; D is possibly TRBD1 (5 bases). CDR1 is MNHEY and CDR2 is SVGAGI in the germline V gene. Trimming removed 2 bases from V and 1 base from J, with 8 bases in between. There are 14 residues in the CDR3.

This chain links TRBV7-7 with TRBJ2-1, with 9 bases matching TRBD2. With 3 bases clipped from V and 6 bases from J, the junction kept 9 bases outside the gene matches. The CDR3 has 16 amino acids. Germline CDR1 is SSHAT and CDR2 is FNYEAQ (reference sequence). The CDR3, as DNA: TGTGCCAGCAGCTTCAGGCGGGAGGGCCATAGCAATGAGCAGTTCTTC. This encodes CASSFRREGHSNEQFF.

This chain joins TRBV29-1 and TRBJ1-1; TRBD1 agrees at 7 bases. There are 13 residues in the CDR3. The J segment lost 1 base and the V segment lost 7 bases, leaving 6 bases of the junction unmatched. Germline V gives CDR1 SQVTM, CDR2 ANQGSEA. The CDR3 DNA reads as TGCAGCGCTAAGGGACAGAAGAACACTGAAGCTTTCTTT. It yields the protein CSAKGQKNTEAFF.

The rearrangement links TRBV10-3 to TRBJ1-5, with D unclear. With 0 bases removed from V and 0 bases from J, the gap between germline ends came to 9 bases. The V gene's germline CDR1 is ENHRY and CDR2 SYGVKD. The CDR3 has 16 residues. CDR3 bases: TGTGCCATCAGTGAGTCTGGAACAGATAGCAATCAGCCCCAGCATTTT. Its translation is CAISESGTDSNQPQHF.

For this clone: It may be a read error: a sequence one base away is much more abundant. The chain uses TRBV12-3 or TRBV12-4 and TRBJ2-5; D uncertain. The CDR3 has 13 residues. V was pared by 1 base and J by 2 bases, with 5 bases between. The CDR3 bases are TGTGCCAGCAGTTTAGAATTACAAGAGACCCAGTACTTC. Amino acid sequence: CASSLELQETQYF.

The chain joins TRBV19 to TRBJ2-2; 7 bases are a match to TRBD2. Germline values: CDR1 LNHDA, CDR2 SQIVND (reference sequence). The CDR3 totals 15 residues. With 3 bases clipped from V and 6 bases from J, the junction kept 7 bases outside the gene matches. The CDR3 DNA follows: TGTGCCAGTAGTATTGACGGGGCGGGGGCCGGGGAGCTGTTTTTT. Translated: CASSIDGAGAGELFF.